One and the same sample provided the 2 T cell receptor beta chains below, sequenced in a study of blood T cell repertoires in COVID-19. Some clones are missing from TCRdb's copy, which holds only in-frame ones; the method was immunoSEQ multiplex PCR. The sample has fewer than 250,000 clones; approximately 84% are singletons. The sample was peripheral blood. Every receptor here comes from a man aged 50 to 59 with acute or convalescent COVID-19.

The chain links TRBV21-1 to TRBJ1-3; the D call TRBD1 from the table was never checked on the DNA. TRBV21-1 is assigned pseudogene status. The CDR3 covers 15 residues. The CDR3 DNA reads TGTGCCACCAGCCAGGGCTTAGAGTCTGGAAACACCATATATTTT. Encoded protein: CATSQGLESGNTIYF.

In nucleotides, the CDR3 is TGCGCCAGCAGCTCAAACGGGGGACACGAGCAGTACTTC. Its translation: CASSSNGGHEQYF. This chain connects TRBV5-1 to TRBJ2-7; weak D call: TRBD2 (6 bases). The CDR3 contains 13 residues. V was cut by 3 bases and J by 5 bases, with 12 bases left in between. The germline V gene encodes CDR1 SGHRS and CDR2 YFSETQ.